The entry that follows covers one T cell receptor beta chain sequence. A clone one base away is much larger, so this may be a read error. The sample comes from a study of Graves' ophthalmopathy and Graves' hyperthyroidism. Researchers took RNA transcripts and amplified TCR beta CDR3 regions from them. RT-PCR was first run with HTBI primers, then multiplex PCR in a second round. In TCRdb, the multiplex PCR reads were re-called with MiXCR into one record per CDR3 protein. The profile covers 740,000 or so distinct CDR3 sequences, with 40% appearing a single time and about 40% taken by the ten largest. Trimming left V 6 bases short and J 13 bases short, with 21 bases between. CDR1 and CDR2 (germline): SNHLY, FYNNEI. This CDR3 comprises 14 residues.

The rearrangement links TRBV2 to TRBJ1-4; D is uncertain. The sample taken for sequencing was peripheral blood. The source of this sequence is an adult man with Graves' ophthalmopathy. CDR3 bases: TGTGCCAGCAGCTTGTCCGGCTCAGCAAGGTCACTGTTTTTT. Protein sequence: CASSLSGSARSLFF.